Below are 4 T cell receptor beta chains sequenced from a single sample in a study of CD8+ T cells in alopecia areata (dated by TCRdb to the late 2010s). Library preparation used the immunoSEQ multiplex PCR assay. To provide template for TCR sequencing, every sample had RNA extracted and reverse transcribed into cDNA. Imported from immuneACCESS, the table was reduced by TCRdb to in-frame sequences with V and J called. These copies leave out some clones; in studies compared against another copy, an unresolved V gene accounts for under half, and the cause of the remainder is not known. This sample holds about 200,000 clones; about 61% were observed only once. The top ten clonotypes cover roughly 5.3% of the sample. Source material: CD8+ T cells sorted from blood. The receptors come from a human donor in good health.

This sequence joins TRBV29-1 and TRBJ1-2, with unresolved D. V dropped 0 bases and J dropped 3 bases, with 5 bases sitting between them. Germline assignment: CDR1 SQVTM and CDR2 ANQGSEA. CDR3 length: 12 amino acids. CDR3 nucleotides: TGCAGCGTTGAAGAAGGAGACTATGGCTACACCTTC. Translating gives CSVEEGDYGYTF.

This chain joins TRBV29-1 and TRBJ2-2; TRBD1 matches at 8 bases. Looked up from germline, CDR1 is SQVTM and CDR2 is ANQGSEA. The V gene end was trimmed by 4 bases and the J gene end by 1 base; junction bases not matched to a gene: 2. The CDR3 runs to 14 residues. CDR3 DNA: TGCAGCGTTGCAGGGGGCCTGAACACCGGGGAGCTGTTTTTT. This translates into CSVAGGLNTGELFF.

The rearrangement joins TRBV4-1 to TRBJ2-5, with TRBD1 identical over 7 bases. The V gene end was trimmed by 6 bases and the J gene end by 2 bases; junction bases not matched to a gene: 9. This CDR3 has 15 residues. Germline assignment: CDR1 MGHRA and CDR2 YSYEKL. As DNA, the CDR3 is TGCGCCAGCAGTCTCCGGGACAGCATTCAAGAGACCCAGTACTTC. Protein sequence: CASSLRDSIQETQYF.

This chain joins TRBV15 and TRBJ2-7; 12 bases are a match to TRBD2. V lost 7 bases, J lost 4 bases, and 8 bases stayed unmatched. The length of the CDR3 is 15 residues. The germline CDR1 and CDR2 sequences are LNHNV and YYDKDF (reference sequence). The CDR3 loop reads CATNPGLAGIYEQYF. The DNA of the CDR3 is TGTGCCACCAACCCCGGACTAGCGGGGATTTACGAGCAGTACTTC. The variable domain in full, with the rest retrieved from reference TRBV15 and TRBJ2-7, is DAMVIQNPRYQVTQFGKPVTLSCSQTLNHNVMYWYQQKSSQAPKLLFHYYDKDFNNEADTPDNFQSRRPNTSFCFLDIRSPGLGDTAMYLCATNPGLAGIYEQYFGPGTRLTVT.